The 20 T cell receptor beta chains below were found in one sample sequenced in a study of human T cells and chemical hapten exposure. Stated time point: patch test 3, about 24 weeks after DPC sensitization. Treatment meaning: therapeutic diphenylcyclopropenone sensitization with weekly scalp DPC. TCRdb reprocessed the RACE reads via MiXCR and lists one record per CDR3 protein. Altogether 62,000 or so distinct CDR3 sequences are present, approximately 11% being singletons, with the ten largest covering roughly 2.3%. This material consisted of whole blood, taken in connection with sensitization to the hapten diphenylcyclopropenone (DPC). These receptors were collected from a woman in her thirties with alopecia areata. Some clones in this sample may be carry-over from other donors' samples.

This clonotype was detected many times. V is TRBV2 and J is TRBJ2-1, with 9 bases that match TRBD2. Trimming cost V 10 bases and J 4 bases; bases outside gene matches: 8. This CDR3 contains 14 residues. Germline values: CDR1 SNHLY, CDR2 FYNNEI. DNA for the CDR3: TGTGCCACCGCGACTAGCGGTCAGTACAATGAGCAGTTCTTC. Translated: CATATSGQYNEQFF.

The rearrangement uses TRBV3-1 and TRBJ1-1, with D unresolved. CDR3 length: 16 amino acids. Germline V gene lookup returns CDR1 LGHDT and CDR2 YNNKEL (reference sequence). V lost 0 bases, J lost 1 base, and 12 bases lay in between. The CDR3 loop is CASSQDSLRGNTEAFF. CDR3 DNA: TGTGCCAGCAGCCAAGACAGCCTTAGAGGGAACACTGAAGCTTTCTTT.

The chain employs TRBV5-6 and TRBJ1-1; a weak D match, TRBD1 (5 bases). The CDR3 sequence is 11 residues long. Germline V lookup: CDR1 SGHDT, CDR2 YYEEEE. V shed 0 bases and J shed 8 bases, with 5 bases lying between them. The CDR3 region is CASSLEGEAFF. For the CDR3, the DNA is TGTGCCAGCAGCTTGGAGGGGGAAGCTTTCTTT.

This clonotype was observed many times. The rearrangement joins TRBV14 to TRBJ2-3, with D unclear. V lost 5 bases and J 2 bases, leaving 17 bases between the germline ends. Per the germline V gene, CDR1 is SGHDN and CDR2 is FVKESK. CDR3 length equals 16 residues. The CDR3 region has the DNA TGTGCCAGCAGCACCTCCGTAAACGGCCTCACAGATACGCAGTATTTT. This encodes CASSTSVNGLTDTQYF.

A few counts support this clonotype. The chain couples TRBV7-2 to TRBJ1-3; maybe TRBD1 (5 bases). CDR1 and CDR2 from the germline V gene are SGHTA and FQGNSA. This CDR3 has 15 residues. With 6 bases removed from V and 0 bases from J, the gap between germline ends came to 12 bases. CDR3 region: CASRVAGHSGNTIYF. The CDR3 nucleotides are TGTGCCAGCAGAGTAGCCGGACACTCTGGAAACACCATATATTTT.

This clonotype occurred a few times. The chain couples TRBV20-1 to TRBJ2-7; no definite D call. Deletions cut 4 bases from V and 2 bases from J, with 21 bases between. The CDR3 totals 16 residues. Germline values: CDR1 DFQATT, CDR2 SNEGSKA (reference sequence). The CDR3 DNA is TGCAGTGCTAAAATATTCACCGGGCCAGGAACCTACGAGCAGTACTTC. This codes for CSAKIFTGPGTYEQYF.

This clonotype was counted only a few times. The rearrangement joins TRBV10-3 to TRBJ2-1, with 7 bases lining up with TRBD2. This CDR3 comprises 14 residues. Germline CDR1 reads ENHRY; CDR2 reads SYGVKD. J was trimmed by 5 bases and V by 4 bases; bases with no gene match: 5. CDR3 region: CAISAGLQDNEQFF. DNA of the CDR3: TGTGCCATCAGTGCGGGACTACAAGACAATGAGCAGTTCTTC.

The chain couples TRBV20-1 to TRBJ2-4, with TRBD1 matching 9 bases. With 5 bases clipped from V and 10 bases from J, the junction kept 12 bases outside the gene matches. The CDR3 is made up of 14 amino acids. Looked up from germline, CDR1 is DFQATT and CDR2 is SNEGSKA (reference sequence). The CDR3 coding sequence is TGCAGTGCTCCCCCCAGGACAGGGGAGCGGATTCAGTACTTC. Residues: CSAPPRTGERIQYF.

This clonotype was found many times. The DNA for the CDR3 is TGCAGTGCTAGAGATTCGATATGGACAGGGGAGGACTATGGCTACACCTTC. Its protein is CSARDSIWTGEDYGYTF. This chain links TRBV20-1 with TRBJ1-2; 9 positions agree with TRBD1. Germline assignment: CDR1 DFQATT and CDR2 SNEGSKA (reference sequence). This CDR3 spans 17 amino acids. V shed 0 bases and J 3 bases; nucleotides not matched to a gene: 11.

This clonotype was recorded many times. J is TRBJ1-5 and V is TRBV7-8, with a possible D match to TRBD1 (6 bases). Germline V gives CDR1 SGHVS, CDR2 FQNEAQ. V lost 1 base to trimming and J lost 7 bases, with 20 bases between them. The CDR3 totals 17 residues. CDR3 in DNA: TGTGCCAGCAGCTTAGTGTCCGGCGGGAGGGGGGAACAGCCCCAGCATTTT. Amino acid sequence: CASSLVSGGRGEQPQHF. Using reference TRBV7-8 and TRBJ1-5 for the parts outside the CDR3, the full variable domain is GAGVSQSPRYKVAKRGQDVALRCDPISGHVSLFWYQQALGQGPEFLTYFQNEAQLDKSGLPSDRFFAERPEGSVSTLKIQRTQQEDSAVYLCASSLVSGGRGEQPQHFGDGTRLSIL.

There are many counts of this clonotype. V gene TRBV6-2 or TRBV6-3 combines with J gene TRBJ1-5; TRBD1 aligns across 7 bases. This CDR3 has 14 residues. With V trimmed by 6 bases and J by 9 bases, 11 bases remained unmatched. Germline loops: CDR1 MNHEY, CDR2 SVGEGT. CDR3 nucleotides: TGTGCCAGCAGCGGTCAGGGGGGAGCGCGGCCCCAGCATTTT. Its translation: CASSGQGGARPQHF.

This clonotype was counted many times. The gene calls are TRBV30 and TRBJ1-5; D is unresolved. CDR3 size: 18 residues. Germline lookup yields CDR1 GTSNPN and CDR2 SVGIG (reference sequence). The V end was cut by 1 base, the J end by 5 bases, with 24 bases between. The CDR3 DNA reads TGTGCCTGGAGTGGGTCGAGGCGCGTTCCCCCATCCGATCAGCCCCAGCATTTT. Amino acid sequence: CAWSGSRRVPPSDQPQHF.

The chain joins TRBV29-1 to TRBJ2-1; no clear D gene. CDR1 SQVTM and CDR2 ANQGSEA come from the germline V gene. The ends were cut back, 3 bases at V and 0 bases at J, with 9 bases in the middle. The CDR3 runs 14 residues. As DNA, the CDR3 is TGCAGCGTTGATGGTGAGAGCTCCTACAATGAGCAGTTCTTC. Protein sequence: CSVDGESSYNEQFF.

This clonotype has more than one count but fewer than ten. The J gene is TRBJ2-5, the V gene TRBV4-3; TRBD1 might be the D (5 bases). The ends were cut back, 0 bases at V and 10 bases at J, with 12 bases in the middle. The CDR3 has 13 residues. Per germline, CDR1 LGHNA and CDR2 YSLEER. CDR3 sequence reads: CASSQDRAGYQYF. The CDR3 DNA is TGCGCCAGCAGCCAAGATCGGGCAGGGTACCAGTACTTC.

This clonotype came up a few times. This chain connects TRBV29-1 to TRBJ2-7; D is unclear. Germline lookup yields CDR1 SQVTM and CDR2 ANQGSEA. Trimming removed 3 bases at V and 4 bases at J, with 13 bases between. This CDR3 spans 13 amino acids. The CDR3 DNA is TGCAGCGTTGAGATTGGGCAGGTATACGAGCAGTACTTC. Encoded protein: CSVEIGQVYEQYF.

This chain links TRBV7-2 with TRBJ1-1; D is perhaps TRBD1 (5 bases). The ends were cut back, 6 bases at V and 8 bases at J, with 16 bases in the middle. The CDR3 loop spans 13 amino acids. From germline, CDR1 is SGHTA and CDR2 FQGNSA. Written as DNA, the CDR3 is TGTGCCAGCAGATCGGGGCTCGGGTCCGAAGCTTTCTTT. This gives the protein CASRSGLGSEAFF.

The chain is built from TRBV29-1 and TRBJ1-4; D may be TRBD1 (6 bases). Germline V lookup: CDR1 SQVTM, CDR2 ANQGSEA. The CDR3 covers 11 residues. The V gene lost 6 bases and the J gene lost 14 bases, with 16 bases spanning the gap. The CDR3 region is CSVDRGGRLFF. In DNA, the CDR3 is TGCAGCGTCGATCGCGGGGGGCGGCTGTTTTTT.

The J gene is TRBJ2-6, the V gene TRBV20-1, with D unclear. This CDR3 has 10 amino acids. V was cut by 5 bases and J by 12 bases, with 8 bases left in between. Germline V gives CDR1 DFQATT, CDR2 SNEGSKA (reference sequence). The CDR3 spells CSAPYTVLTF. The CDR3 DNA sequence: TGCAGTGCTCCCTATACCGTCCTGACTTTC.

This clonotype was recorded many times. CDR3 residues: CASRPPGQPYEQYF. CDR3 coding DNA: TGTGCCAGCAGACCACCGGGACAGCCCTACGAGCAGTACTTC. The rearrangement links TRBV6-2 or TRBV6-3 to TRBJ2-7; TRBD1 agrees at 7 bases. V trimming: 6 bases; J trimming: 2 bases; junction bases outside the gene matches: 7. The germline V gene encodes CDR1 MNHEY and CDR2 SVGEGT. The CDR3 extends over 14 amino acids.

This chain connects TRBV9 to TRBJ1-5; D remains ambiguous. The CDR3 runs to 13 residues. Trimming removed 0 bases from V and 9 bases from J, with 10 bases in between. Germline assignment: CDR1 SGDLS and CDR2 YYNGEE. The CDR3: CASSVGPSWPQHF. In DNA, the CDR3 is TGTGCCAGCAGCGTAGGTCCCTCTTGGCCCCAGCATTTT.